This record looks at one T cell receptor (beta chain) sequence and its context. Its antigen is not known. TCR beta CDR3 sequences were amplified from RNA transcripts. RT-PCR in the first round (using the HTBI primer set) targeted the TCR CDR3. MiXCR, run by TCRdb on the multiplex PCR reads, gives a single entry per CDR3 protein. The sample contains hundreds of thousands of distinct CDR3 sequences, about 13% of which appear only once. From germline, CDR1 is MNHEY and CDR2 SVGEGT. Trimming removed 6 bases from V and 1 base from J; junction bases left unmatched: 4. CDR3 size: 14 residues. This sample stems from a study of T cells in Graves' hyperthyroidism and ophthalmopathy. Notes on the study in general: Blood shared most expanded thyroid clonotypes above 0.001.

The sequenced sample consisted of blood. The TCR originated in a woman younger than 35 with Graves' hyperthyroidism. The chain combines TRBV6-2 or TRBV6-3 with TRBJ1-1; 8 bases fit TRBD1. CDR3 sequence: CASRTGTGNTEAFF. The DNA of the CDR3 is TGTGCCAGCAGGACCGGGACAGGGAACACTGAAGCTTTCTTT.